The 26 T cell receptor beta chains reported below all come from one sample, sequenced in a study of breast tumors, draining lymph nodes, adjacent tissues. TCRdb re-called the multiplex PCR reads through MiXCR, storing one row per CDR3 protein. The data show some 170,000 distinct CDR3 sequences, approximately 33% seen once. The lymph nodes were axillary draining lymph nodes from breast cancer patients. Material: axillary lymph node tissue. Receptors originate from a female donor with breast cancer. Some clones in this sample may be carry-over from other donors' samples.

The rearrangement uses TRBV5-5 and TRBJ1-2; the match to TRBD1 covers 7 bases. The CDR3 contains 14 residues. The V segment lost 4 bases and the J segment 3 bases; nucleotides outside the gene matches: 6. Germline V gene lookup returns CDR1 SGHKS and CDR2 YYEKEE (reference sequence). CDR3 coding DNA: TGTGCCAGCAGCCTACAACAGGGGTACTATGGCTACACCTTC. It translates to CASSLQQGYYGYTF. Filled out from reference TRBV5-5 and TRBJ1-2, the complete variable domain reads DAGVTQSPTHLIKTRGQQVTLRCSPISGHKSVSWYQQVLGQGPQFIFQYYEKEERGRGNFPDRFSARQFPNYSSELNVNALLLGDSALYLCASSLQQGYYGYTFGSGTRLTVV.

This clonotype appeared many times. The rearrangement uses TRBV20-1 and TRBJ2-3; 8 bases match TRBD2. The CDR3 runs to 15 residues. Germline values: CDR1 DFQATT, CDR2 SNEGSKA (reference sequence). V gave up 1 base and J gave up 3 bases; unmatched junction bases: 6. The CDR3: CSARGWRGVTDTQYF. In DNA form, the CDR3 reads TGCAGTGCTAGAGGGTGGCGGGGGGTTACAGATACGCAGTATTTT.

With respect to this clonotype: The junction does not match germline at one end; this may be a read error. This chain connects TRBV7-8 to TRBJ1-5; TRBD1 is a possible D gene (5 bases). This CDR3 has 15 amino acids. Looked up from germline, CDR1 is SGHVS and CDR2 is FQNEAQ. DNA for the CDR3: TGTGCCAGCAACTTAGACGGGGGATACAATCAGCCCCAGCATTTT. It is translated as CASNLDGGYNQPQHF.

The chain combines TRBV12-3 or TRBV12-4 with TRBJ1-1, with TRBD1 matching over 8 bases. Losses at the gene ends were 5 bases for V and 4 bases for J; bases not matched to a gene: 6. This CDR3 is built from 14 residues. The CDR3, as DNA: TGTGCCAGCAGTCCGACAGGGGCGAGCACTGAAGCTTTCTTT. It is translated as CASSPTGASTEAFF.

This clonotype was detected many times. The V gene is TRBV28, the J gene TRBJ2-3, with D possibly matching TRBD2 (6 bases). Germline V CDR1 and CDR2: MDHEN, SYDVKM. The CDR3 loop spans 14 amino acids. The V end lost 2 bases, the J end lost 4 bases, and 10 bases lay between the germline ends. The CDR3 region is CASSLRDSADTQYF. The CDR3 nucleotides read TGTGCCAGCAGTTTACGGGACTCCGCAGATACGCAGTATTTT.

In regard to this clonotype: One base away lies a much larger clone, so this may be a sequencing read error. The chain combines TRBV18 with TRBJ2-3; D is ambiguous. With 2 bases removed from V and 1 base from J, the gap between germline ends came to 13 bases. The germline V gene has CDR1 KGHSH and CDR2 LQKENI. This CDR3 comprises 16 residues. CDR3 region: CASSPTSGAGTDTQYF. Here the CDR3 DNA reads TGTGCCAGCTCACCAACGTCTGGCGCGGGCACAGATACGCAGTATTTT.

This sequence joins TRBV6-1 and TRBJ2-4; 9 nucleotides align to TRBD1. The CDR3 is made up of 15 amino acids. V shed 5 bases, J shed 8 bases, and the junction held 10 bases outside the gene matches. Germline V CDR1 and CDR2: MNHNS, SASEGT. The CDR3 DNA follows: TGTGCCAGCAGTCAAGAACAGGGGGCGCTGGACATTCAGTACTTC. Translated: CASSQEQGALDIQYF.

This clonotype was observed at least ten times. The chain has TRBV20-1 and TRBJ1-5, with D possibly TRBD1 on 6 matching bases. V was shortened by 6 bases and J by 6 bases, with 18 bases between the two germline ends. Germline lookup yields CDR1 DFQATT and CDR2 SNEGSKA (reference sequence). This CDR3 is built from 14 residues. As DNA, the CDR3 is TGCAGTGCCTCACAGGGAATTAATGGTCAGCCCCAGCATTTT. This encodes CSASQGINGQPQHF.

As concerns this clonotype: One end of the junction fails to match germline, which may point to a read error. The chain uses TRBV18 and TRBJ2-2, with D possibly being TRBD2 (7 bases). Germline CDR1 and CDR2: KGHSH and LQKENI. The CDR3 length is 18 residues. CDR3 protein: CASLPRRGAGANTGELFF. In nucleotides, the CDR3 is TGTGCCAGCTTACCACGTCGGGGGGCAGGGGCGAACACCGGGGAGCTGTTTTTT.

The V gene is TRBV28, the J gene TRBJ1-6; the D gene is possibly TRBD1 (5 bases). V was cut by 3 bases and J by 5 bases, with 8 bases left in between. The germline V gene has CDR1 MDHEN and CDR2 SYDVKM. This CDR3 is 14 amino acids long. The CDR3: CASSFRGDNSPLHF. In DNA form, the CDR3 reads TGTGCCAGCAGTTTTCGGGGGGATAATTCACCCCTCCACTTT.

This clonotype was counted ten times or more. The rearrangement links TRBV6-5 to TRBJ2-3; D gene unclear. Germline CDR1 MNHEY, CDR2 SVGAGI. V lost 6 bases to trimming and J lost 6 bases, with 10 bases between them. The CDR3 extends over 12 amino acids. CDR3 sequence (DNA): TGTGCCAGCAGCCGAACCCCGGATACGCAGTATTTT. The encoded protein is CASSRTPDTQYF.

This clonotype was counted only a few times. The rearrangement joins TRBV13 to TRBJ2-1, with TRBD2 matching over 7 bases. CDR3 size: 16 residues. V shed 5 bases, J shed 6 bases, and the junction held 13 bases outside the gene matches. Per the germline V gene, CDR1 is PRHDT and CDR2 is FYEKMQ (reference sequence). The CDR3 region has the DNA TGTGCCAGCAGCACGCGGGTACACACGGGGGGCAATGAGCAGTTCTTC. Encoded protein: CASSTRVHTGGNEQFF.

In this sample, this clonotype turned up many times. The chain carries TRBV19 and TRBJ2-3; TRBD2 aligns across 12 bases. CDR1 and CDR2 (germline): LNHDA, SQIVND (reference sequence). V shed 3 bases, J shed 0 bases, and the junction held 7 bases outside the gene matches. This CDR3 has 18 amino acids. In nucleotides, the CDR3 is TGTGCCAGTAGTATCCGGCTAGCGGGAGGGCCCAGCACAGATACGCAGTATTTT. It translates to CASSIRLAGGPSTDTQYF.

A remark on this clonotype: The junction differs from germline at one of its ends, possibly a read error. The V call is TRBV25-1, the J call TRBJ1-2; 12 bases line up with TRBD1. Germline loops: CDR1 MGHDK, CDR2 SYGVNS. The length of the CDR3 is 15 residues. The CDR3 protein is CASSAGTGGNYGYTF. The CDR3 DNA sequence: TGTGCCAGCAGTGCTGGGACAGGGGGCAACTACGGCTACACCTTC.

This clonotype was recorded many times. The chain has TRBV20-1 and TRBJ1-2; D ambiguous. This CDR3 contains 10 residues. Germline V gives CDR1 DFQATT, CDR2 SNEGSKA (reference sequence). Trimming removed 4 bases from V and 6 bases from J, with 6 bases in between. In nucleotides, the CDR3 is TGCAGTGCTAAGGGCCATGGCTACACCTTC. The encoded protein is CSAKGHGYTF.

This clonotype has at least ten counts. The gene calls are TRBV2 and TRBJ1-1, with no clear D. The germline V and J ends were trimmed by 6 bases and 0 bases, with 8 bases remaining between them. CDR1 is SNHLY, CDR2 FYNNEI, per germline. The CDR3 runs 13 residues. The CDR3 protein is CASSPGMNTEAFF. CDR3 in DNA: TGTGCCAGCAGCCCAGGTATGAACACTGAAGCTTTCTTT.

This clonotype was found many times. V and J are TRBV29-1 and TRBJ1-2; tentative D call: TRBD1 (5 bases). With 5 bases removed from V and 4 bases from J, the gap between germline ends came to 11 bases. CDR1 is SQVTM and CDR2 is ANQGSEA in the germline V gene. The CDR3 has 12 residues. CDR3 sequence reads: CSVWGVGYGYTF. The CDR3 DNA reads TGCAGCGTTTGGGGGGTAGGCTATGGCTACACCTTC.

Ten or more counts support this clonotype. V is TRBV2 and J is TRBJ1-5, with no clear D. CDR1 and CDR2 (germline): SNHLY, FYNNEI. There are 14 residues in the CDR3. The ends were cut back, 6 bases at V and 4 bases at J, with 13 bases in the middle. The CDR3 sequence: CASRAVGLNQPQHF. The CDR3 bases are TGTGCCAGCAGAGCCGTAGGCCTGAATCAGCCCCAGCATTTT.

This clonotype was seen at least ten times. The chain links TRBV20-1 to TRBJ2-5; possibly TRBD1 for D (6 bases). The V gene's germline CDR1 is DFQATT and CDR2 SNEGSKA (reference sequence). Between the trimmed V and J ends, which lost 1 base and 6 bases, there was a span of 9 bases. This CDR3 has 12 residues. CDR3 sequence: CSARGTAQTQYF. The CDR3 DNA sequence: TGCAGTGCTAGAGGGACAGCCCAGACCCAGTACTTC.

The chain uses TRBV5-1 and TRBJ1-4; tentatively, D is TRBD1 (5 bases). CDR1 and CDR2 (germline): SGHRS, YFSETQ. The CDR3 extends over 13 amino acids. Trimming stripped 3 bases from V and 8 bases from J, with 11 bases between. DNA for the CDR3: TGCGCCAGCAGCTCGGATGGGGGGGAAAAACTGTTTTTT. This codes for CASSSDGGEKLFF.

The rearrangement joins TRBV5-1 to TRBJ1-2, with D possibly matching TRBD1 (5 bases). CDR3 length: 13 amino acids. The germline CDR1 and CDR2 sequences are SGHRS and YFSETQ. Trimming removed 4 bases from V and 10 bases from J, with 17 bases in between. CDR3 in amino acids: CASSRTGTFHYTF. As DNA, the CDR3 is TGCGCCAGCAGCCGAACCGGGACGTTCCACTACACCTTC. Based on the CDR3 plus reference TRBV5-1 and TRBJ1-2, the full variable domain is KAGVTQTPRYLIKTRGQQVTLSCSPISGHRSVSWYQQTPGQGLQFLFEYFSETQRNKGNFPGRFSGRQFSNSRSEMNVSTLELGDSALYLCASSRTGTFHYTFGSGTRLTVV.

The rearrangement uses TRBV14 and TRBJ2-7; D is ambiguous. CDR3 size: 15 residues. Per germline, CDR1 SGHDN and CDR2 FVKESK. With 1 base removed from V and 2 bases from J, the gap between germline ends came to 12 bases. Written as DNA, the CDR3 is TGTGCCAGCAGCCAAGGGCATCTGAGCCCCTACGAGCAGTACTTC. It yields the protein CASSQGHLSPYEQYF.

Many counts were recorded for this clonotype. The chain uses TRBV29-1 and TRBJ1-5; the D gene is possibly TRBD1 (5 bases). V shed 4 bases and J shed 0 bases, with 7 bases lying between them. This CDR3 is 13 amino acids long. The germline V gene has CDR1 SQVTM and CDR2 ANQGSEA. CDR3 region: CSVGQFSNQPQHF. For the CDR3, the DNA is TGCAGCGTTGGACAGTTTAGCAATCAGCCCCAGCATTTT.

The sample holds many counts of this clonotype. The chain joins TRBV7-3 to TRBJ2-1, with 8 bases lining up with TRBD2. This CDR3 is 15 amino acids long. Germline CDR1 and CDR2: SGHTA and FQGTGA. Unmatched junction bases numbered 10, after V lost 4 bases and J lost 8 bases. The CDR3 region is CASSYSGGPGYEQFF. CDR3 in DNA: TGTGCCAGCAGCTATTCGGGGGGGCCGGGTTATGAGCAGTTCTTC.

This clonotype was counted at least ten times. The V call is TRBV30, the J call TRBJ1-4, with a weak D call TRBD1 (6 bases). This CDR3 is built from 14 residues. Germline V gene lookup returns CDR1 GTSNPN and CDR2 SVGIG (reference sequence). Trimming removed 3 bases from V and 7 bases from J, with 15 bases in between. As DNA, the CDR3 is TGTGCCTGGAGCCTCGGCAGGGGCCCTGAAAAACTGTTTTTT. Amino acid sequence: CAWSLGRGPEKLFF.

Comments on this clonotype: At one boundary the junction diverges from the germline segment, which might be a read error. The chain carries TRBV25-1 and TRBJ2-3; D ambiguous. Per germline, CDR1 MGHDK and CDR2 SYGVNS. The CDR3 is 14 amino acids. The CDR3 nucleotides read TGTGCCAGCAGAAACCCCGACCCGGACCAGTGCGCAGTATTT. Encoded protein: CASRNPDPDQCAVF.